This is a list of T cell receptor beta chains from one sample in a study of blood T cells in healthy people across ages. TCRdb independently ran MiXCR on the 5' RACE reads; one entry per CDR3 protein. The data contain nearly 1 million distinct CDR3 sequences, 45% to 60% of them singletons. The sequenced sample consisted of blood. The receptor source for this set is a woman in her fifties or sixties in good health. CDR3s include the opening cysteine and the closing phenylalanine or tryptophan. D genes are given only for firm matches. A row's size may be missing; if present it is once, few, many or a size class.

>NA|NA|TRBV20-1|TRBJ1-6
TGCAGTGCTAGAGTTGGCCAGAGCTCCTATAATTCACCCCTCCACTTT
CSARVGQSSYNSPLHF
>NA|NA|TRBV28|TRBJ2-3
TGTGCCAGCAGCACGGGACACGATACGCGGTATTTT
CASSTGHDTRYF
>NA|NA|TRBV3-1|TRBJ1-4
TGTGCCAGCAGCCAATTAACGGGTCTCGGCAGTTATCTGTTTTTT
CASSQLTGLGSYLFF
>NA|many|TRBV7-2|TRBJ2-4
TGTGCCAGCAGCTCGACAGTGGTAGCCAAAAACATTCAGTACTTC
CASSSTVVAKNIQYF
>NA|many|TRBV4-1|TRBJ2-7
TGCGCCAGCAGCCGCCTTTTTTCCGGGACCCTCTACGAGCAGTACTTC
CASSRLFSGTLYEQYF
>NA|once|TRBV18|TRBJ1-5
TGTGCCAGCTCACCTGATATCTTCTCTGGTCAGCCCCAGCATTTT
CASSPDIFSGQPQHF
>NA|NA|TRBV27|TRBJ2-2
TGTGCCAGCAGTCTTCTGACAGAGACCGGGGAGCTGTTTTTT
CASSLLTETGELFF
>NA|NA|TRBV5-1|TRBJ1-2
TGCGCCAGCAGCTGGTCTCAGGTAACTACGGCTGGCTACACCTTC
CASSWSQVTTAGYTF
>NA|NA|TRBV13|TRBJ2-7
TGTGCCAGCAGCTTAGTTTCTAGCGAATCCTACGAGCAGTACTTC
CASSLVSSESYEQYF
>NA|few|TRBV25-1|TRBJ1-2
TGTGCCAGCAGTATAAACAGGGATGGCTACACCTTC
CASSINRDGYTF
>NA|NA|TRBV7-2|TRBJ1-2
TGTGCCAGCAGCTCAGCACTGGAGAGAGGGAACTATGGCTACACCTTC
CASSSALERGNYGYTF
>NA|NA|TRBV28|TRBJ2-1
TGTGCCAGCAGTTTATGCCCCCTCAATGAGCAGTTCTTC
CASSLCPLNEQFF
>TRBD2|NA|TRBV29-1|TRBJ2-3
TGCAGCGTTTGGGGAGGACTAGCGGGGAGCACAGATACGCAGTATTTT
CSVWGGLAGSTDTQYF
>TRBD1|once|TRBV5-1|TRBJ1-5
TGCGCCAGCAGCTTACAGGGGTCCGCCCAACAGCCCCAGCATTTT
CASSLQGSAQQPQHF
>TRBD2|NA|TRBV11-1|TRBJ2-1
TGTGCCAGCAGCTCCCTAGCGGTCCGCCTCTCTAATGAGCAGTTCTTC
CASSSLAVRLSNEQFF
>NA|once|TRBV29-1|TRBJ2-1
TGCAGCGTTGAACCACCGACAGATGGGGGGTGGAATGAGCAGTTCTTC
CSVEPPTDGGWNEQFF
>NA|few|TRBV12-3/TRBV12-4|TRBJ2-5
TGTGCCAGCAGTTTTGGCTCAGAGACCCAGTACTTC
CASSFGSETQYF
>NA|NA|TRBV29-1|TRBJ2-5
TGCAGCGTTGAGGAGGGGGCTCAGACCCAGTACTTC
CSVEEGAQTQYF
>NA|NA|TRBV11-2|TRBJ2-3
TGTGCCAGCAGCTTAGGGGTTCTGAATATGCAGTATTTT
CASSLGVLNMQYF
>NA|few|TRBV4-1|TRBJ1-2
TGCGCCAGCAGCCAAGTTGCTTCGGGACCGGACTATGGCTACACCTTC
CASSQVASGPDYGYTF
>NA|few|TRBV13|TRBJ2-4
TGTGCCAGCAGTTTTCTTCGGGAAGAGGAGCAGTACTTC
CASSFLREEEQYF
>NA|few|TRBV6-2/TRBV6-3|TRBJ2-1
TGTGCCAGCAGTTCCGTGTACAATGAGCAGTTCTTC
CASSSVYNEQFF
>NA|once|TRBV10-3|TRBJ1-5
TGTGCCATCGGACAGTCCGATCAGCCCCAGCATTTT
CAIGQSDQPQHF
>TRBD2|NA|TRBV2|TRBJ2-7
TGTGCCAGCAGTGAAAGAAGCGGGAGAAGTGGCGAGCAGTACTTC
CASSERSGRSGEQYF
>NA|NA|TRBV2|TRBJ2-5
TGTGCCAGCTTCAGGGGAAGGGGGACAGAGACCCAGTACTTC
CASFRGRGTETQYF
>TRBD1|NA|TRBV24-1|TRBJ1-2
TGTGCCACCAGTGGACCCGGGACAGGGGACTATGGCTACACCTTC
CATSGPGTGDYGYTF
>NA|NA|TRBV11-2|TRBJ1-5
TGTGCCAGCAGCTTAGATCAGGGTTACGGTAATCAGCCCCAGCATTTT
CASSLDQGYGNQPQHF
>TRBD1|NA|TRBV14|TRBJ2-5
TGTGCCAGCAGCCAACTACAGGGGGCTCAAGAGACCCAGTACTTC
CASSQLQGAQETQYF
>NA|NA|TRBV6-1|TRBJ1-2
TGTGCCAGCAGTGAAAGCGGCAGGGTCTATGGCTACACCTTC
CASSESGRVYGYTF
>TRBD2|NA|TRBV12-3/TRBV12-4|TRBJ2-7
TGTGCCAGCAGTAAACTAGCGGGAGGGCCGAACCACGAGCAGTACTTC
CASSKLAGGPNHEQYF
>NA|NA|TRBV20-1|TRBJ2-4
TGCAGTGCTGGAGTAAGCCTAGCCAAAAACATTCGGTACTTC
CSAGVSLAKNIRYF
>TRBD2|few|TRBV7-2|TRBJ2-7
TGTGCCAGCAGCTTTTACCCAGGGACTAGCGCTTACAATGAGCAGTACTTC
CASSFYPGTSAYNEQYF
>NA|few|TRBV5-1|TRBJ2-7
TGCGCCAGCAGCTTGGCACGGCAGTCCTACGAGCAGTACTTC
CASSLARQSYEQYF
>TRBD1|NA|TRBV5-1|TRBJ1-4
TGCGCCAGCAGCAACGGACAGGCTACCTTTAATGAAAAACTGTTTTTT
CASSNGQATFNEKLFF
>TRBD2|NA|TRBV18|TRBJ2-6
TGTGCCAGCTCACGCCCCCCCACTAGCGGGAGCCGCTCTGGGGCCAACGTCCTGACTTTC
CASSRPPTSGSRSGANVLTF
>NA|NA|TRBV5-1|TRBJ2-1
TGCGCCAGCAGCCACCAGATGGCCGGCAGGGATGAGCAGTTCTTC
CASSHQMAGRDEQFF
>NA|NA|TRBV28|TRBJ1-5
TGTGCCAGCAGCCCCCGTATCGGCTACAATCAGCCCCAGCATTTT
CASSPRIGYNQPQHF
>TRBD2|NA|TRBV5-1|TRBJ2-1
TGCGCCAGCAGCCTTAGCGGGATCAGTGAGGATGAGCAGTTCTTC
CASSLSGISEDEQFF
>NA|NA|TRBV28|TRBJ1-5
TGTGCCAGCAGGCCTAGCAATCAGCCCCAGCATTTT
CASRPSNQPQHF
>TRBD2|many|TRBV7-8|TRBJ2-5
TGTGCCACCACCCCGGGACTAGCGGGCTTCTCGTACTTC
CATTPGLAGFSYF
>NA|NA|TRBV11-2|TRBJ2-1
TGTGCCAGCAGCTTAAGTTCCGCGGGTAGGGGAAACAATGAGCAGTTCTTC
CASSLSSAGRGNNEQFF
>TRBD2|NA|TRBV28|TRBJ2-1
TGTGCCAGCCACGGGGCTAGCGGGGTGTACAATGAGCAGTTCTTC
CASHGASGVYNEQFF
>NA|once|TRBV6-5|TRBJ2-3
TGTGCCACAATCGGACCCCGTGGGGGCCCCAGAGATACGCAGTATTTT
CATIGPRGGPRDTQYF
>TRBD2|NA|TRBV28|TRBJ2-5
TGTGCCAGCAGTTTAGGACTAGCGGGCCACCAAGAGACCCAGTACTTC
CASSLGLAGHQETQYF
>NA|NA|TRBV10-1|TRBJ1-1
TGCGCCAGCAGTGACGGGGGCTCGAACACTGAAGCTTTCTTT
CASSDGGSNTEAFF
>NA|once|TRBV5-1|TRBJ2-3
TGCGCCAGCAGCTTGGCCGGGGCCTACACAGATACGCAGTATTTT
CASSLAGAYTDTQYF
>NA|NA|TRBV5-1|TRBJ2-4
TGCGCCAGCAGCTTGGAATTATGGGGAGTGCAGTACTTC
CASSLELWGVQYF
>NA|few|TRBV20-1|TRBJ2-1
TGCAGTGCTAGAGAGGCGGCAAGAGCCAATGAGCAGTTCTTC
CSAREAARANEQFF
>NA|NA|TRBV5-1|TRBJ1-2
TGCGCCAGCAGCCCTATGGGACTCTATGGCTACACCTTC
CASSPMGLYGYTF
>TRBD2|NA|TRBV2|TRBJ2-2
TGTGCCAGCAGCGCTACGGGACTAGTAGGCACCGGGGAGCTGTTTTTT
CASSATGLVGTGELFF
>NA|NA|TRBV11-2|TRBJ2-1
TGTGCCAGCAGCTTAGAACCCGCCAGCTCCTACAATGAGCGGTTCTTC
CASSLEPASSYNERFF
>NA|NA|TRBV7-3|TRBJ2-5
TGCGCCAGCAGCGTCGGAGAGGGGGAGACCCAGTACTTC
CASSVGEGETQYF
>TRBD1|NA|TRBV6-2/TRBV6-3|TRBJ2-7
TGTGCCAGCACGGACAGGGGGCTTCACGAGCAGTACTTC
CASTDRGLHEQYF
>NA|NA|TRBV20-1|TRBJ2-7
TGCAGTGCTAGAGCAGAATTTGCAACCTACGAGCAGTACTTC
CSARAEFATYEQYF
>NA|once|TRBV20-1|TRBJ2-7
TGCAGTGCTAGCCCTATCGTCCAGGTCTACGAGCAGTACTTC
CSASPIVQVYEQYF
>TRBD2|NA|TRBV7-8|TRBJ2-5
TGTGCCAGCAGCGACTTAACTAGCGGTTTCGGGGAGACCCAGTACTTC
CASSDLTSGFGETQYF
>NA|NA|TRBV12-3/TRBV12-4|TRBJ1-1
TGTGCCAGCAGTTTAGTGGGGGTAGGTTTAGCTTTCTTT
CASSLVGVGLAFF
>NA|few|TRBV6-6|TRBJ1-5
TGTGCCAGCAGTCCCCAGGAGGGATATAGCAATCAGCCCCAGCATTTT
CASSPQEGYSNQPQHF
>TRBD2|NA|TRBV24-1|TRBJ2-1
TGTGCCACCAGTCAAGGACTAGCGGACAATGAGCAGTTCTTC
CATSQGLADNEQFF